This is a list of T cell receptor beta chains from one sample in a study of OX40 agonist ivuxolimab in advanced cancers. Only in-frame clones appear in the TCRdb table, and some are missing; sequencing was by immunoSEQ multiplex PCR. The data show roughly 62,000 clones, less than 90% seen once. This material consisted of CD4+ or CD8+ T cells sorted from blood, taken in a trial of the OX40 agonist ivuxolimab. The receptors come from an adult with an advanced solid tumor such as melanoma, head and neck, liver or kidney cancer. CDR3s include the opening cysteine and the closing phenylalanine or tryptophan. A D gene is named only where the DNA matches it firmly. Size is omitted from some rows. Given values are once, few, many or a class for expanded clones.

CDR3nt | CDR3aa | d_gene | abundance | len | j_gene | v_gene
TGTGCCAGCAGCCTCACAGATACGCAGTATTTT | CASSLTDTQYF | - | - | 11 | TRBJ2-3 | TRBV14
TGTGCCAGCAGCTTACGTCTCGGAGTAGCTTTCTTT | CASSLRLGVAFF | - | - | 12 | TRBJ1-1 | TRBV7-2
TGTGCCAGCAGCTTAGGCAGGGTCGCTGAAGCTTTCTTT | CASSLGRVAEAFF | - | - | 13 | TRBJ1-1 | TRBV7-8
TGTGCCAGCAGCGTGGGACAGGGCGGGCAGACCCAGTACTTC | CASSVGQGGQTQYF | TRBD1 | - | 14 | TRBJ2-5 | TRBV5-5
TGTGCCATGGACAGGGGGCTGAGCAATCAGCCCCAGCATTTT | CAMDRGLSNQPQHF | TRBD1 | - | 14 | TRBJ1-5 | TRBV30
TGCAGCACTGGGTCCTACGAGCAGTACTTC | CSTGSYEQYF | - | - | 10 | TRBJ2-7 | TRBV20-1
TGTGCCAGCAGTAGGGCCCTGAACACTGAAGCTTTCTTT | CASSRALNTEAFF | - | few | 13 | TRBJ1-1 | TRBV5-4
TGTGCCAGCAAACTAGGGGTAGCCAAAAACATTCAGTACTTC | CASKLGVAKNIQYF | - | once | 14 | TRBJ2-4 | TRBV5-6
TGTGCCAGCAGCCTCGGGACTAGCGGGGGCGGGGTCGGGGAGCTGTTTTTT | CASSLGTSGGGVGELFF | TRBD2 | - | 17 | TRBJ2-2 | TRBV4-2
TGTGCCAGCCAAAGGGTTTTGGATTCACCCCTCCACTTT | CASQRVLDSPLHF | - | - | 13 | TRBJ1-6 | TRBV28
TGTGCCAGCAGCGCCCTAGCGGGAACGAATGAGCAGTTCTTC | CASSALAGTNEQFF | TRBD2 | - | 14 | TRBJ2-1 | TRBV9
TGTGCCAGCTCACGTTCCGTGAACACTGAAGCTTTCTTT | CASSRSVNTEAFF | - | - | 13 | TRBJ1-1 | TRBV18
TGTGCCAGCAGCTTGGGAAGCACAGATACGCAGTATTTT | CASSLGSTDTQYF | - | - | 13 | TRBJ2-3 | TRBV5-4
TGTGCCAGTACCCCTGGGGAGAGGCCCTACGAGCAGTACTTC | CASTPGERPYEQYF | - | - | 14 | TRBJ2-7 | TRBV19
TGTGCCAGCAGTTTAAGGGGAACGGGTGGCTACACCTTC | CASSLRGTGGYTF | - | - | 13 | TRBJ1-2 | TRBV28
TGTGCCAGCAGTCCCCCCGACAGGGGATACTACGAGCAGTACTTC | CASSPPDRGYYEQYF | TRBD1 | few | 15 | TRBJ2-7 | TRBV6-5
TGTGCCAGCAGCTTTCGGGGCCCGAACACCGGGGAGCTGTTTTTT | CASSFRGPNTGELFF | - | - | 15 | TRBJ2-2 | TRBV7-6
TGTGCCAGCCGGAGCCCTGGGGCCAACGTCCTGACTTTC | CASRSPGANVLTF | - | - | 13 | TRBJ2-6 | TRBV18
TGTGCCAGCAGCTTACCCGGGACGGACTCTGGAAACACCATATATTTT | CASSLPGTDSGNTIYF | - | - | 16 | TRBJ1-3 | TRBV7-6
TGCGCCAGCAGCTACAGGGGGAGGGTGGCAGATACGCAGTATTTT | CASSYRGRVADTQYF | - | once | 15 | TRBJ2-3 | TRBV4-1
TGTGCCACCAGCGAAGGGACTAGCGGCTTCCAAGAGACCCAGTACTTC | CATSEGTSGFQETQYF | TRBD2 | - | 16 | TRBJ2-5 | TRBV15
TGTGCCAGCAGCTTAGGGGGTGGCTACACCTTC | CASSLGGGYTF | - | - | 11 | TRBJ1-2 | TRBV7-9
TGCGCCAGCAGCCAAGAACTAGCGGGGGGGCCCGACGGGGAGCTGTTTTTT | CASSQELAGGPDGELFF | TRBD2 | many | 17 | TRBJ2-2 | TRBV4-1
TGTGCCAGCAGCCGGGACAGCGTCTATGGCTACACCTTC | CASSRDSVYGYTF | TRBD1 | - | 13 | TRBJ1-2 | TRBV6-6